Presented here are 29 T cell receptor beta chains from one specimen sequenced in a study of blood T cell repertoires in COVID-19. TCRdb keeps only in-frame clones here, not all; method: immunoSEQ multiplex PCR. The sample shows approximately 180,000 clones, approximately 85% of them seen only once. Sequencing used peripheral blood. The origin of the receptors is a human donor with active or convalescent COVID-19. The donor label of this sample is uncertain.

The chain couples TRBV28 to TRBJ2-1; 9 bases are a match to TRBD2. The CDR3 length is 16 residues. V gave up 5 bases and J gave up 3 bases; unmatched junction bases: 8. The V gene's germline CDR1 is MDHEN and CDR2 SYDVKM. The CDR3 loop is CASSKNSGGDYNEQFF. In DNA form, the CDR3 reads TGTGCCAGCAGTAAAAATAGCGGGGGTGACTACAATGAGCAGTTCTTC.

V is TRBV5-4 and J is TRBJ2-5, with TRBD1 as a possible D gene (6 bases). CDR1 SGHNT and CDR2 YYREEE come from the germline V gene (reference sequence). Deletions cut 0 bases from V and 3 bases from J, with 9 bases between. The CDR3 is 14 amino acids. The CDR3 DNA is TGTGCCAGCAGCTTGGACAGGGCCGAAGAGACCCAGTACTTC. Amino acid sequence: CASSLDRAEETQYF.

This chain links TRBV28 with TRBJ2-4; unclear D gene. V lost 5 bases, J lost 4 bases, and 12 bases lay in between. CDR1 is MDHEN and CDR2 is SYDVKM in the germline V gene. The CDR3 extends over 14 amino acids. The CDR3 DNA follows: TGTGCCAGCAGTAAACGACTGGATAAAAACATTCAGTACTTC. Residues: CASSKRLDKNIQYF.

CDR3 region: CASSSPKREAGDTQYF. The DNA for the CDR3 is TGTGCCAGCAGTTCACCGAAGCGGGAGGCGGGAGATACGCAGTATTTT. The chain carries TRBV6-5 and TRBJ2-3; TRBD2 matches at 9 bases. Trimming removed 4 bases from V and 5 bases from J; junction bases left unmatched: 10. CDR3 length: 16 amino acids. The germline gives CDR1 MNHEY, CDR2 SVGAGI.

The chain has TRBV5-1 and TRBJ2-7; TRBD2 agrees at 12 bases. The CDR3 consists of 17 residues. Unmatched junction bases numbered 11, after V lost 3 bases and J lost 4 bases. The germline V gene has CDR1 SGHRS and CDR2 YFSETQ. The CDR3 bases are TGCGCCAGCAGCTCAGATTATGGACTAGCGGGACTATACGAGCAGTACTTC. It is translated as CASSSDYGLAGLYEQYF.

In DNA form, the CDR3 reads TGTGCCAGCAGCATGACAGGGTTCTCCTACGAGCAGTACTTC. This gives the protein CASSMTGFSYEQYF. The rearrangement joins TRBV13 to TRBJ2-7; TRBD1 agrees at 7 bases. This CDR3 has 14 amino acids. V lost 5 bases to trimming and J lost 0 bases; unmatched junction nucleotides: 4. Germline assignment: CDR1 PRHDT and CDR2 FYEKMQ (reference sequence).

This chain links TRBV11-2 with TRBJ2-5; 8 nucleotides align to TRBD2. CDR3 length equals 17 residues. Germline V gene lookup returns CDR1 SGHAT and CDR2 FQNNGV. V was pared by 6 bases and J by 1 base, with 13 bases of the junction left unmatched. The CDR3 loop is CASRDWRSSGSQETQYF. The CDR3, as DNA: TGTGCCAGCAGGGATTGGAGATCGAGCGGGAGCCAAGAGACCCAGTACTTC.

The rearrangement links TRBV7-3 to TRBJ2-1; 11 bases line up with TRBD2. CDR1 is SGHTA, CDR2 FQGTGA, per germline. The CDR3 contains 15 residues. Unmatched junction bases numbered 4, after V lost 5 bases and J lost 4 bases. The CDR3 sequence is CASSPGTSGYNEQFF. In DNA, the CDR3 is TGTGCCAGCAGCCCTGGGACTAGCGGTTACAATGAGCAGTTCTTC. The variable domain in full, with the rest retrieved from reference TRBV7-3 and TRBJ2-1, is GAGVSQTPSNKVTEKGKYVELRCDPISGHTALYWYRQSLGQGPEFLIYFQGTGAADDSGLPNDRFFAVRPEGSVSTLKIQRTERGDSAVYLCASSPGTSGYNEQFFGPGTRLTVL.

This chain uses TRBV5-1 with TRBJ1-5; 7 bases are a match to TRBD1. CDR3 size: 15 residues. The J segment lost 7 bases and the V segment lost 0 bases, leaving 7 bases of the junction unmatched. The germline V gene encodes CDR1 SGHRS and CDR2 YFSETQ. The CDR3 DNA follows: TGCGCCAGCAGCTTGGGGGACAGCAGGGAACAGCCCCAGCATTTT. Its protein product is CASSLGDSREQPQHF.

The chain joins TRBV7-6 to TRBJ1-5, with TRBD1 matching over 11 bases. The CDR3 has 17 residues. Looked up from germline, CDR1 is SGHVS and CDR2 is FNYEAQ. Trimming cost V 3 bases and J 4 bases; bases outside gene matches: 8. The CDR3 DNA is TGTGCCAGCAGCTTGGGGACAGGGGGTTCTTGGAATCAGCCCCAGCATTTT. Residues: CASSLGTGGSWNQPQHF.

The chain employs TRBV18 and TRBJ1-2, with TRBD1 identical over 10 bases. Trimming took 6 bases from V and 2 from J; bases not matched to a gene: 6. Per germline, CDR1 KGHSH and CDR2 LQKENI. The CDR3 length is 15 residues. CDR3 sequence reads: CASSLGQGGNYGYTF. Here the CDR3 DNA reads TGTGCCAGCTCCCTAGGACAGGGGGGGAACTATGGCTACACCTTC. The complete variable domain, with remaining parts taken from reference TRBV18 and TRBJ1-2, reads NAGVMQNPRHLVRRRGQEARLRCSPMKGHSHVYWYRQLPEEGLKFMVYLQKENIIDESGMPKERFSAEFPKEGPSILRIQQVVRGDSAAYFCASSLGQGGNYGYTFGSGTRLTVV.

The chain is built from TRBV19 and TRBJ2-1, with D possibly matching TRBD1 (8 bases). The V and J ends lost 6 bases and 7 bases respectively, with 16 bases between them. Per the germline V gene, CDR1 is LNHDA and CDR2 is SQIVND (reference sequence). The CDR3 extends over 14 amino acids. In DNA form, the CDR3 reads TGTGCCAGTAGAAATCTACAGGGGGGGAATGAGCAGTTCTTC. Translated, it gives CASRNLQGGNEQFF.

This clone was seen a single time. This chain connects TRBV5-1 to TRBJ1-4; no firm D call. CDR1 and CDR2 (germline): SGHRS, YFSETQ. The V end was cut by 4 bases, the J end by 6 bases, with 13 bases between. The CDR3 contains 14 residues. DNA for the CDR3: TGCGCCAGCAGCCCGGCCCCAGGTGATGAAAAACTGTTTTTT. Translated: CASSPAPGDEKLFF.

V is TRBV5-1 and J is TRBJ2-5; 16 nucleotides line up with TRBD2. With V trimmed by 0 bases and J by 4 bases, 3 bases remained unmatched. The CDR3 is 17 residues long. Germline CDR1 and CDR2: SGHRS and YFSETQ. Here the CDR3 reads CASSLAGLAGGPETQYF. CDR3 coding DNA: TGCGCCAGCAGCTTGGCGGGACTAGCGGGGGGGCCAGAGACCCAGTACTTC.

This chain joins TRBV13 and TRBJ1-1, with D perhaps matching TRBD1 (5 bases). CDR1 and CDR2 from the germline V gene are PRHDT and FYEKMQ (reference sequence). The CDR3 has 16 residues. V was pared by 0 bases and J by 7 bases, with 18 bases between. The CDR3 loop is CASSLGRASETGEAFF. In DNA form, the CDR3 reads TGTGCCAGCAGCTTAGGCCGGGCCAGCGAAACAGGTGAAGCTTTCTTT.

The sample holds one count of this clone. The DNA of the CDR3 is TGTGCCAGCAGCTTACAGGTCTCCTACGAGCAGTACTTC. Translated: CASSLQVSYEQYF. V and J are TRBV5-4 and TRBJ2-7; a possible D gene is TRBD1 (5 bases). Germline V gene lookup returns CDR1 SGHNT and CDR2 YYREEE (reference sequence). The CDR3 is 13 amino acids. V lost 2 bases to trimming and J lost 0 bases, with 6 bases between them.

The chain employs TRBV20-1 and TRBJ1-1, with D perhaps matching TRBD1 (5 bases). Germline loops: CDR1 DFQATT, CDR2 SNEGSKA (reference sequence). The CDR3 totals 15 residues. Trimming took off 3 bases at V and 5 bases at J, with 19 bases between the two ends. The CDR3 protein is CSASVPGGRYTEAFF. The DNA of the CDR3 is TGCAGTGCTAGTGTTCCCGGGGGGAGGTATACTGAAGCTTTCTTT.

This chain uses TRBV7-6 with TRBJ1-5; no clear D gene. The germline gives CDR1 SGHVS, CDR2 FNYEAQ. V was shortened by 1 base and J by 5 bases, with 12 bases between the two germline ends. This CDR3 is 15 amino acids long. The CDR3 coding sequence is TGTGCCAGCAGCTTAGGGCACCAACGTTATCAGCCCCAGCATTTT. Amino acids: CASSLGHQRYQPQHF.

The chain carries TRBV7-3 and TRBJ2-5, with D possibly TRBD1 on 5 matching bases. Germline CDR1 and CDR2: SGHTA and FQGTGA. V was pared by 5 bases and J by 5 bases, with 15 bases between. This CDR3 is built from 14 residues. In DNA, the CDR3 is TGTGCCAGCAGCGGGTCAAGGGGAATTGAGACCCAGTACTTC. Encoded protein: CASSGSRGIETQYF.

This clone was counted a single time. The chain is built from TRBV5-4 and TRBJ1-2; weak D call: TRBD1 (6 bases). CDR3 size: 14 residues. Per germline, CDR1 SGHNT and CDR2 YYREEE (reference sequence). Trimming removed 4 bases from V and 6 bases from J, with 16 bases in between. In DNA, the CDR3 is TGTGCCAGCAGCCCGGGGGGCGCAAGGGATGGCTACACCTTC. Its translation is CASSPGGARDGYTF.

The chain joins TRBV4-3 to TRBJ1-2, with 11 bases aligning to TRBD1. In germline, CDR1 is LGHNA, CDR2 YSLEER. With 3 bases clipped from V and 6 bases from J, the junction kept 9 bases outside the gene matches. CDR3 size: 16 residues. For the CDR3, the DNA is TGCGCCAGCAGCCAGACAATCCGGGACAGGGGGAATGGCTACACCTTC. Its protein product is CASSQTIRDRGNGYTF.

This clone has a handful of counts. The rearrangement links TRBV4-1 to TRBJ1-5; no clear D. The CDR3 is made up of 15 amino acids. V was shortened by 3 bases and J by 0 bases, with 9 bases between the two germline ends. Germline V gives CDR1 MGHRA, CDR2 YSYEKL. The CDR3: CASSQADYSNQPQHF. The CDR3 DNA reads TGCGCCAGCAGCCAGGCAGATTATAGCAATCAGCCCCAGCATTTT.

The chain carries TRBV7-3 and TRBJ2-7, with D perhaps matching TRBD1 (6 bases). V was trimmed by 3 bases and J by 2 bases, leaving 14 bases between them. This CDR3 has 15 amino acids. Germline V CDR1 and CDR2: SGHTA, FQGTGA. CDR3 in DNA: TGTGCCAGCAGCTTGGGACAAATTCCCCCCTACGAGCAGTACTTC. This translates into CASSLGQIPPYEQYF.

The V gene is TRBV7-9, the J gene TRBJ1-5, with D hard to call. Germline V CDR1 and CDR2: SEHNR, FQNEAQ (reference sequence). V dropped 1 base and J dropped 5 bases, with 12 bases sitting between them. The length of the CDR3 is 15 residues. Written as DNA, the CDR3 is TGTGCCAGCAGCTTAGACGGAGGGTGGTATCAGCCCCAGCATTTT. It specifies CASSLDGGWYQPQHF.

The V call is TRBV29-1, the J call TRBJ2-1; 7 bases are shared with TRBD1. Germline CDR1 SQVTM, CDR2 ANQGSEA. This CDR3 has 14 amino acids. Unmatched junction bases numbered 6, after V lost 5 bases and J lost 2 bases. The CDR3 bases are TGCAGCGTTTCTGACAGGGCACCCTACAATGAGCAGTTCTTC. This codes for CSVSDRAPYNEQFF.

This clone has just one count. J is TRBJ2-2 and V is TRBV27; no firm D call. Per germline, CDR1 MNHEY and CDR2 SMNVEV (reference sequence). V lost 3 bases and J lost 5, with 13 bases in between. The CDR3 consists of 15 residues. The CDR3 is CASSFFNIRTGELFF. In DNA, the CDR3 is TGTGCCAGCAGTTTTTTTAATATTAGAACCGGGGAGCTGTTTTTT.

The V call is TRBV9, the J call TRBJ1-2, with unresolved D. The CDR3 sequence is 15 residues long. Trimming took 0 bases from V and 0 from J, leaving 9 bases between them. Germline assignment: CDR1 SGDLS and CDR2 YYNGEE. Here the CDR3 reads CASSVAPSTNYGYTF. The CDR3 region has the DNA TGTGCCAGCAGCGTAGCCCCCAGTACTAACTATGGCTACACCTTC. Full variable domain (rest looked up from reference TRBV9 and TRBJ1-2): DSGVTQTPKHLITATGQRVTLRCSPRSGDLSVYWYQQSLDQGLQFLIQYYNGEERAKGNILERFSAQQFPDLHSELNLSSLELGDSALYFCASSVAPSTNYGYTFGSGTRLTVV.

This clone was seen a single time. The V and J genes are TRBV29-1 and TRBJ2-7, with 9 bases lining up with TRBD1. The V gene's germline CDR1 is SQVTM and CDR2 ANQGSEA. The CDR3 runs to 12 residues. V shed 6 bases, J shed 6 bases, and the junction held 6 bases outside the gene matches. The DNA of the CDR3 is TGCAGCGTCCGACAGGGGGTGGGCGAGCAGTACTTC. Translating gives CSVRQGVGEQYF.

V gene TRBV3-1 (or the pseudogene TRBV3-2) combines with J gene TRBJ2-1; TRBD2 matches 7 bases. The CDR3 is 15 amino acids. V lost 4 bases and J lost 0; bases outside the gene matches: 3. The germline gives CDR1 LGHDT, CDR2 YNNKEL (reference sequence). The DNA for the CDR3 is TGTGCCAGCAGCCGGTCGGGAGGCTCCTACAATGAGCAGTTCTTC. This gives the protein CASSRSGGSYNEQFF.